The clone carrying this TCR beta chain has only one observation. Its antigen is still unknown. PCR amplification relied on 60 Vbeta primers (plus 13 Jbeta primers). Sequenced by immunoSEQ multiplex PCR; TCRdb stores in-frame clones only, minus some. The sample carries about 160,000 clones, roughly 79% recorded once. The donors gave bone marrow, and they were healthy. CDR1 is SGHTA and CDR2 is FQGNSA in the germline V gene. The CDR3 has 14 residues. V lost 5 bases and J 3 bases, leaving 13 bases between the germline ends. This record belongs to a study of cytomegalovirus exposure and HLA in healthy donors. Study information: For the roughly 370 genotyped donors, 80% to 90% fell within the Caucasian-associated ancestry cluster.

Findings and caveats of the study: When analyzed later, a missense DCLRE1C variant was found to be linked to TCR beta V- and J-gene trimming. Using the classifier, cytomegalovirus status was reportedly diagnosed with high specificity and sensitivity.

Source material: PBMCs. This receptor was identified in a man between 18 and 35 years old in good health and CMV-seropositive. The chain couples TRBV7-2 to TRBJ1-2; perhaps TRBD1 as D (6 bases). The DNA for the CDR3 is TGTGCCAGCAGCCCGAACTCAGGGGACTATGGCTACACCTTC. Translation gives CASSPNSGDYGYTF.